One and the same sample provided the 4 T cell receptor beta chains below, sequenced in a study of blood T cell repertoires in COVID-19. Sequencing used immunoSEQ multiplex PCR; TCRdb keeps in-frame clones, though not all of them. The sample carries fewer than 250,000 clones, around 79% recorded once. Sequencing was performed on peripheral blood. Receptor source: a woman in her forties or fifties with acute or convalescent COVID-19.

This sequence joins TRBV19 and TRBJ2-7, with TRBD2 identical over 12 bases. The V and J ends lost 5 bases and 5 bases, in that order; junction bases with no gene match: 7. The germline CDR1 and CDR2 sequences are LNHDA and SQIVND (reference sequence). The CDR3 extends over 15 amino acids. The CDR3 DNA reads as TGTGCCAGTAGTGTGGGGACTAGCGGGTACCACGAGCAGTACTTC. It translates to CASSVGTSGYHEQYF. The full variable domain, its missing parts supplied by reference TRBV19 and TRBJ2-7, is DGGITQSPKYLFRKEGQNVTLSCEQNLNHDAMYWYRQDPGQGLRLIYYSQIVNDFQKGDIAEGYSVSREKKESFPLTVTSAQKNPTAFYLCASSVGTSGYHEQYFGPGTRLTVT.

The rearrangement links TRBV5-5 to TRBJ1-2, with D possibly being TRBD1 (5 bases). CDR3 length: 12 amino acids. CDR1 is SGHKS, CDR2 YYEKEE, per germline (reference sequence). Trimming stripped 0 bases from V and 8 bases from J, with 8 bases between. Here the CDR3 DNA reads TGTGCCAGCAGCTTGGCCCAGGGAGGCTACACCTTC. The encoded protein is CASSLAQGGYTF.

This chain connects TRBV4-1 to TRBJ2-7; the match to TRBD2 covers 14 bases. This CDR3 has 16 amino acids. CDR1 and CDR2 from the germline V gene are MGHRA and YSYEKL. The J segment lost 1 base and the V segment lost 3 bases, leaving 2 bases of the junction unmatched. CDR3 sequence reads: CASSQRTSGGSYEQYF. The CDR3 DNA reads TGCGCCAGCAGCCAGCGGACTAGCGGGGGGTCCTACGAGCAGTACTTC.

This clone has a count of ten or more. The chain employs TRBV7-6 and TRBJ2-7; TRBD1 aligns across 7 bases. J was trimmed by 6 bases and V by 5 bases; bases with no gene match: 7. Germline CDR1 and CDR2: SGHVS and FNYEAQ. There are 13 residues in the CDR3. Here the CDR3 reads CASSAIDRVEQYF. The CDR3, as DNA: TGTGCCAGCAGCGCAATCGACAGGGTCGAGCAGTACTTC.